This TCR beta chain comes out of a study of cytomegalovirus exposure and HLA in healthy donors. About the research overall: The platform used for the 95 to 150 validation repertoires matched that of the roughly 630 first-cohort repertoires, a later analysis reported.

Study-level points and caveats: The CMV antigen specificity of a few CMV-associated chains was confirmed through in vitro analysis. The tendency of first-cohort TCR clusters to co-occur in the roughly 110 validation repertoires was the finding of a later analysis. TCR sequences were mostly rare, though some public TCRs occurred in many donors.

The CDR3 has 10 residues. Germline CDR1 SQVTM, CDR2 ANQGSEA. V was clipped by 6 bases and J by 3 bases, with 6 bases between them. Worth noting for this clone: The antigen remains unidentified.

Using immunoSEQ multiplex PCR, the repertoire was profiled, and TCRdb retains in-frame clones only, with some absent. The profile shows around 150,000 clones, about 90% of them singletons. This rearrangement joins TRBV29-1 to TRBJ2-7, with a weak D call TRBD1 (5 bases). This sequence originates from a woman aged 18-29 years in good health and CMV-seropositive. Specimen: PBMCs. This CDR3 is CSVQGYEQYF. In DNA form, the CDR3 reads TGCAGCGTCCAGGGCTACGAGCAGTACTTC.